Shown below are 28 T cell receptor beta chains from a single sample sequenced in a study of T cell repertoires in cytomegalovirus infection. For these receptors, no antigen is known. TCRdb re-called the reads through MiXCR, storing one row per CDR3 protein. This sample has about 830,000 distinct CDR3 sequences, with less than 35% found just once. Sample: cultured CD8+ T cells from PBMCs, taken from culture after CMV antigen stimulation. These receptors were collected from a human donor in good health (CMV status not recorded). Some clones in this sample may be carry-over from other donors' samples.

This clonotype was observed a few times. This chain uses TRBV7-9 with TRBJ1-4; D gene ambiguous. Looked up from germline, CDR1 is SEHNR and CDR2 is FQNEAQ (reference sequence). This CDR3 has 13 residues. Trimming removed 10 bases from V and 8 bases from J, with 17 bases in between. This CDR3 reads CATAWGTREKLFF. In nucleotides, the CDR3 is TGTGCCACCGCTTGGGGTACGAGGGAAAAACTGTTTTTT. Using reference TRBV7-9 and TRBJ1-4 for the parts outside the CDR3, the full variable domain is DTGVSQNPRHKITKRGQNVTFRCDPISEHNRLYWYRQTLGQGPEFLTYFQNEAQLEKSRLLSDRFSAERPKGSFSTLEIQRTEQGDSAMYLCATAWGTREKLFFGSGTQLSVL.

This clonotype was seen repeatedly, ten times or more. The chain is built from TRBV7-6 and TRBJ2-7; 12 bases are shared with TRBD2. Germline CDR1 and CDR2: SGHVS and FNYEAQ. The ends lost 5 bases at V and 5 bases at J; junction bases unmatched: 7. This CDR3 has 15 residues. In DNA, the CDR3 is TGTGCCAGCAGCAGAACCCCTAGCGGGGGGGACGAGCAGTACTTC. This encodes CASSRTPSGGDEQYF.

This chain uses TRBV10-3 with TRBJ2-7, with 9 nucleotides matching TRBD2. The V gene end was trimmed by 3 bases and the J gene end by 6 bases; junction bases not matched to a gene: 6. The CDR3 consists of 14 residues. The germline gives CDR1 ENHRY, CDR2 SYGVKD. This CDR3 is CAISDGTSLGEQYF. CDR3 nucleotide sequence: TGTGCCATCAGTGATGGGACTAGCCTCGGCGAGCAGTACTTC.

The genes are TRBV24-1 and TRBJ2-1; D uncertain. Trimming removed 4 bases from V and 0 bases from J, with 21 bases in between. The germline V gene encodes CDR1 KGHDR and CDR2 SFDVKD. This CDR3 has 19 amino acids. CDR3: CATSDPTDTDPFSYNEQFF. CDR3 DNA: TGTGCCACCAGTGACCCCACCGACACCGACCCTTTCTCCTACAATGAGCAGTTCTTC.

The chain joins TRBV2 to TRBJ1-5, with D unresolved. Germline CDR1 SNHLY, CDR2 FYNNEI. CDR3 size: 14 residues. Trimming stripped 0 bases from V and 7 bases from J, with 10 bases between. The CDR3 sequence is CASSEAWGVQPQHF. As DNA, the CDR3 is TGTGCCAGCAGTGAAGCATGGGGTGTCCAGCCCCAGCATTTT.

This clonotype has a handful of counts. This chain joins TRBV2 and TRBJ2-1; D gene uncertain. In germline, CDR1 is SNHLY, CDR2 FYNNEI. CDR3 length equals 16 residues. Deletions cut 4 bases from V and 0 bases from J, with 13 bases between. The CDR3 protein is CASSGSVGLSYNEQFF. The CDR3 nucleotides are TGTGCCAGCAGTGGTAGTGTCGGGCTCTCCTACAATGAGCAGTTCTTC.

The chain couples TRBV2 to TRBJ2-1; weak D call: TRBD1 (6 bases). The V end lost 10 bases, the J end lost 4 bases, and 11 bases lay between the germline ends. The CDR3 runs 12 residues. Germline CDR1 reads SNHLY; CDR2 reads FYNNEI. CDR3 DNA: TGTGCCACAGGACAGAAGTACAATGAGCAGTTCTTC. Translated: CATGQKYNEQFF.

The chain couples TRBV6-1 to TRBJ2-5, with D perhaps matching TRBD2 (6 bases). The ends were cut back, 1 base at V and 1 base at J, with 7 bases in the middle. From germline, CDR1 is MNHNS and CDR2 SASEGT. CDR3 length: 14 residues. CDR3 nucleotides: TGTGCCAGCAGTGAAGGGGACTTCCAAGAGACCCAGTACTTC. Translating it yields CASSEGDFQETQYF.

This chain joins TRBV7-6 and TRBJ1-3; no firm D call. Trimming stripped 2 bases from V and 8 bases from J, with 4 bases between. The CDR3 has 11 residues. CDR1 and CDR2 (germline): SGHVS, FNYEAQ. Here the CDR3 DNA reads TGTGCCAGCAGCTTATGGGACACCATATATTTT. This sequence encodes CASSLWDTIYF.

The chain combines TRBV5-4 with TRBJ2-5; TRBD1 is a possible D gene (6 bases). The germline V gene encodes CDR1 SGHNT and CDR2 YYREEE (reference sequence). The CDR3 is made up of 15 amino acids. V lost 2 bases to trimming and J lost 0 bases, with 11 bases between them. The DNA of the CDR3 is TGTGCCAGCAGCTTAGTCGAGGGGGACCAAGAGACCCAGTACTTC. Its protein product is CASSLVEGDQETQYF. Full variable domain (remainder filled in from reference TRBV5-4 and TRBJ2-5): ETGVTQSPTHLIKTRGQQVTLRCSSQSGHNTVSWYQQALGQGPQFIFQYYREEENGRGNFPPRFSGLQFPNYSSELNVNALELDDSALYLCASSLVEGDQETQYFGPGTRLLVL.

The chain is built from TRBV19 and TRBJ2-1; D perhaps matches TRBD1 (6 bases). Looked up from germline, CDR1 is LNHDA and CDR2 is SQIVND (reference sequence). The V end was cut by 3 bases, the J end by 1 base, with 10 bases between. The CDR3 is made up of 15 amino acids. DNA of the CDR3: TGTGCCAGTAGTATCACAGGGCAATCCTACAATGAGCAGTTCTTC. It yields the protein CASSITGQSYNEQFF. The variable domain in full, completed from reference TRBV19 and TRBJ2-1, reads DGGITQSPKYLFRKEGQNVTLSCEQNLNHDAMYWYRQDPGQGLRLIYYSQIVNDFQKGDIAEGYSVSREKKESFPLTVTSAQKNPTAFYLCASSITGQSYNEQFFGPGTRLTVL.

The J gene is TRBJ1-4, the V gene TRBV7-9, with D possibly being TRBD1 (5 bases). Germline assignment: CDR1 SEHNR and CDR2 FQNEAQ (reference sequence). V was trimmed by 8 bases and J by 1 base, leaving 17 bases between them. CDR3 length: 16 residues. The DNA for the CDR3 is TGTGCCAGCGGCCCCCTAGCAGGGTTAACTAATGAAAAACTGTTTTTT. Translated: CASGPLAGLTNEKLFF.

The CDR3 here is CSVEASGGNEQFF. CDR3 bases: TGCAGCGTTGAGGCTAGCGGGGGCAATGAGCAGTTCTTC. The genes are TRBV29-1 and TRBJ2-1; TRBD2 agrees at 10 bases. The J segment lost 6 bases and the V segment lost 3 bases, leaving 2 bases of the junction unmatched. The germline V gene has CDR1 SQVTM and CDR2 ANQGSEA. The CDR3 length is 13 residues.

The sample holds a few counts of this clonotype. CDR3 DNA: TGTGCCAGCAGTTCTTTTACAGGTTCTGGGGCCAACGTCCTGACTTTC. It specifies CASSSFTGSGANVLTF. V and J are TRBV6-6 and TRBJ2-6, with D tentatively TRBD1 (5 bases). With 4 bases removed from V and 1 base from J, the gap between germline ends came to 11 bases. This CDR3 spans 16 amino acids. Germline V gene lookup returns CDR1 MNHNY and CDR2 SVGAGI (reference sequence).

The chain carries TRBV12-3 or TRBV12-4 and TRBJ1-5; D is undetermined. Between the trimmed V and J ends, which lost 7 bases and 0 bases, there was a span of 10 bases. This CDR3 has 14 amino acids. CDR3 residues: CASTRGGSNQPQHF. The CDR3 DNA reads TGTGCCAGCACCCGAGGAGGTAGCAATCAGCCCCAGCATTTT.

This clonotype was observed at least ten times. This sequence joins TRBV7-2 and TRBJ1-6; D is unresolved. The CDR3 is made up of 15 amino acids. Germline V CDR1 and CDR2: SGHTA, FQGNSA. Trimming removed 5 bases at V and 5 bases at J, with 13 bases between. The DNA for the CDR3 is TGTGCCAGCAGCCCCACGGGTAGTGATAATTCACCCCTCCACTTT. Amino acid sequence: CASSPTGSDNSPLHF.

This clonotype was detected only a few times. The chain uses TRBV7-9 and TRBJ2-3; 8 bases are shared with TRBD2. CDR1 is SEHNR and CDR2 is FQNEAQ in the germline V gene (reference sequence). There are 17 residues in the CDR3. V lost 2 bases and J lost 3; bases outside the gene matches: 10. CDR3 protein: CASSLLKERGKTDTQYF. Written as DNA, the CDR3 is TGTGCCAGCAGCTTATTAAAGGAGCGGGGGAAAACAGATACGCAGTATTTT.

V is TRBV27 and J is TRBJ2-7; D unclear. This CDR3 has 16 residues. Germline CDR1 reads MNHEY; CDR2 reads SMNVEV (reference sequence). Trimming shortened V by 6 bases and J by 4 bases, and 22 bases separated the two germline ends. The DNA of the CDR3 is TGTGCCAGCAGAGGCCCAGTCCCTGGGCTTCAATACGAGCAGTACTTC. As protein: CASRGPVPGLQYEQYF.

Only a few counts were recorded for this clonotype. This chain connects TRBV7-2 to TRBJ1-2, with D hard to call. V was pared by 1 base and J by 4 bases, with 16 bases between. Germline assignment: CDR1 SGHTA and CDR2 FQGNSA. The CDR3 sequence is 16 residues long. The CDR3: CASSLDRAGYSYGYTF. As DNA, the CDR3 is TGTGCCAGCAGCTTAGATCGGGCAGGATACAGCTATGGCTACACCTTC.

The chain has TRBV7-9 and TRBJ2-1; 9 nucleotides align to TRBD1. CDR1 is SEHNR and CDR2 is FQNEAQ in the germline V gene (reference sequence). V shed 6 bases and J 4 bases; nucleotides not matched to a gene: 7. CDR3 length: 15 residues. The CDR3 protein is CASSERDRVYNEQFF. The DNA of the CDR3 is TGTGCCAGCAGTGAGCGGGACAGGGTTTACAATGAGCAGTTCTTC.

This clonotype was found a few times. V gene TRBV19 combines with J gene TRBJ1-4, with D possibly TRBD1 on 5 matching bases. Germline-derived CDR1 and CDR2 are LNHDA and SQIVND (reference sequence). The CDR3 spans 13 residues. Trimming cost V 8 bases and J 8 bases, with 15 bases left between them. The CDR3 DNA reads as TGTGCCAGTGCGGACTGGGGGAGAGAAAAACTGTTTTTT. It translates to CASADWGREKLFF.

The rearrangement links TRBV6-1 to TRBJ2-7; D is unclear. The CDR3 spans 13 residues. Germline-derived CDR1 and CDR2 are MNHNS and SASEGT. The V end lost 3 bases, the J end lost 2 bases, and 8 bases lay between the germline ends. The CDR3 region is CASSEGSTYEQYV. CDR3 coding DNA: TGTGCCAGCAGTGAGGGCAGTACCTACGAGCAGTACGTC.

This clonotype has a handful of counts. The chain links TRBV5-4 to TRBJ2-1; 9 positions agree with TRBD2. The CDR3 consists of 15 residues. V was pared by 7 bases and J by 2 bases, with 7 bases of the junction left unmatched. The germline CDR1 and CDR2 sequences are SGHNT and YYREEE (reference sequence). CDR3 in amino acids: CASPSGGSAYNEQFF. CDR3 sequence (DNA): TGTGCCAGCCCGAGCGGGGGGTCCGCCTACAATGAGCAGTTCTTC.

On this clonotype: The junction does not match germline at one end; this may be a read error. The chain couples TRBV7-9 to TRBJ1-1, with D perhaps TRBD1 (6 bases). The CDR3 is made up of 15 amino acids. The germline V gene encodes CDR1 SEHNR and CDR2 FQNEAQ (reference sequence). CDR3: CANSPAWGAVTEAFF. CDR3 coding DNA: TGTGCCAACAGCCCAGCATGGGGGGCCGTCACTGAAGCTTTCTTT.

This clonotype was recorded a few times. The CDR3 sequence is CASSHPSGPRDYGYTF. CDR3 DNA sequence: TGTGCCAGCAGCCACCCTTCAGGACCCAGGGACTATGGCTACACCTTC. This chain links TRBV14 with TRBJ1-2, with D possibly being TRBD1 (5 bases). The CDR3 loop spans 16 amino acids. Germline values: CDR1 SGHDN, CDR2 FVKESK. V lost 3 bases to trimming and J lost 3 bases, with 17 bases between them.

This clonotype has a count of ten or more. The chain carries TRBV7-8 and TRBJ1-2; tentatively, D is TRBD1 (5 bases). Germline V gene data show CDR1 as SGHVS and CDR2 as FQNEAQ. V lost 5 bases to trimming and J lost 3 bases, with 7 bases between them. The CDR3 is 12 amino acids. Written as DNA, the CDR3 is TGTGCCAGCAGCCGGGGGGACTATGGCTACACCTTC. This gives the protein CASSRGDYGYTF.

Note on this clonotype: A clone one base away is much larger, so this may be a read error. The V call is TRBV6-2 or TRBV6-3, the J call TRBJ1-2; 8 bases match TRBD1. Germline CDR1 and CDR2: MNHEY and SVGEGT. The CDR3 totals 11 residues. The DNA of the CDR3 is TGTGCCAGCAGGACAGGGGATGGCCACACCTTC. Translating gives CASRTGDGHTF.

The V call is TRBV7-9, the J call TRBJ1-2, with D possibly TRBD1 on 6 matching bases. The germline gives CDR1 SEHNR, CDR2 FQNEAQ (reference sequence). This CDR3 has 17 residues. V was pared by 3 bases and J by 5 bases, with 22 bases between. The CDR3: CASSFTGQGPLRYGYTF. DNA of the CDR3: TGTGCCAGCAGCTTTACGGGACAAGGGCCCTTGCGGTATGGCTACACCTTC.